The clone carrying this T cell receptor beta chain was seen at least ten times. What it recognizes is unknown. TCRdb re-called the RT-PCR reads through MiXCR, storing one row per CDR3 protein. The profile shows approximately 500,000 distinct CDR3 sequences, approximately 12% of them singletons. The CDR3 is made up of 14 amino acids. Germline V lookup: CDR1 DFQATT, CDR2 SNEGSKA (reference sequence). The germline V and J ends were trimmed by 3 bases and 5 bases, with 14 bases remaining between them. The source of the sample is a study of response to subunit inactivated influenza vaccine. Findings of the study overall: New T cells are recruited in small numbers by each seasonal influenza vaccination, according to the authors' suggestion.

The chain employs TRBV20-1 and TRBJ1-5, with a tentative D call TRBD1 (5 bases). The clonotype was recovered from a man aged 45-65 years who received an inactivated influenza vaccine. The sample here was PBMCs from blood, taken about 40 days after vaccination. CDR3 nucleotide sequence: TGCAGTGCTAGTTCAGGGTTTAAGGATCAGCCCCAGCATTTT. Translating gives CSASSGFKDQPQHF.